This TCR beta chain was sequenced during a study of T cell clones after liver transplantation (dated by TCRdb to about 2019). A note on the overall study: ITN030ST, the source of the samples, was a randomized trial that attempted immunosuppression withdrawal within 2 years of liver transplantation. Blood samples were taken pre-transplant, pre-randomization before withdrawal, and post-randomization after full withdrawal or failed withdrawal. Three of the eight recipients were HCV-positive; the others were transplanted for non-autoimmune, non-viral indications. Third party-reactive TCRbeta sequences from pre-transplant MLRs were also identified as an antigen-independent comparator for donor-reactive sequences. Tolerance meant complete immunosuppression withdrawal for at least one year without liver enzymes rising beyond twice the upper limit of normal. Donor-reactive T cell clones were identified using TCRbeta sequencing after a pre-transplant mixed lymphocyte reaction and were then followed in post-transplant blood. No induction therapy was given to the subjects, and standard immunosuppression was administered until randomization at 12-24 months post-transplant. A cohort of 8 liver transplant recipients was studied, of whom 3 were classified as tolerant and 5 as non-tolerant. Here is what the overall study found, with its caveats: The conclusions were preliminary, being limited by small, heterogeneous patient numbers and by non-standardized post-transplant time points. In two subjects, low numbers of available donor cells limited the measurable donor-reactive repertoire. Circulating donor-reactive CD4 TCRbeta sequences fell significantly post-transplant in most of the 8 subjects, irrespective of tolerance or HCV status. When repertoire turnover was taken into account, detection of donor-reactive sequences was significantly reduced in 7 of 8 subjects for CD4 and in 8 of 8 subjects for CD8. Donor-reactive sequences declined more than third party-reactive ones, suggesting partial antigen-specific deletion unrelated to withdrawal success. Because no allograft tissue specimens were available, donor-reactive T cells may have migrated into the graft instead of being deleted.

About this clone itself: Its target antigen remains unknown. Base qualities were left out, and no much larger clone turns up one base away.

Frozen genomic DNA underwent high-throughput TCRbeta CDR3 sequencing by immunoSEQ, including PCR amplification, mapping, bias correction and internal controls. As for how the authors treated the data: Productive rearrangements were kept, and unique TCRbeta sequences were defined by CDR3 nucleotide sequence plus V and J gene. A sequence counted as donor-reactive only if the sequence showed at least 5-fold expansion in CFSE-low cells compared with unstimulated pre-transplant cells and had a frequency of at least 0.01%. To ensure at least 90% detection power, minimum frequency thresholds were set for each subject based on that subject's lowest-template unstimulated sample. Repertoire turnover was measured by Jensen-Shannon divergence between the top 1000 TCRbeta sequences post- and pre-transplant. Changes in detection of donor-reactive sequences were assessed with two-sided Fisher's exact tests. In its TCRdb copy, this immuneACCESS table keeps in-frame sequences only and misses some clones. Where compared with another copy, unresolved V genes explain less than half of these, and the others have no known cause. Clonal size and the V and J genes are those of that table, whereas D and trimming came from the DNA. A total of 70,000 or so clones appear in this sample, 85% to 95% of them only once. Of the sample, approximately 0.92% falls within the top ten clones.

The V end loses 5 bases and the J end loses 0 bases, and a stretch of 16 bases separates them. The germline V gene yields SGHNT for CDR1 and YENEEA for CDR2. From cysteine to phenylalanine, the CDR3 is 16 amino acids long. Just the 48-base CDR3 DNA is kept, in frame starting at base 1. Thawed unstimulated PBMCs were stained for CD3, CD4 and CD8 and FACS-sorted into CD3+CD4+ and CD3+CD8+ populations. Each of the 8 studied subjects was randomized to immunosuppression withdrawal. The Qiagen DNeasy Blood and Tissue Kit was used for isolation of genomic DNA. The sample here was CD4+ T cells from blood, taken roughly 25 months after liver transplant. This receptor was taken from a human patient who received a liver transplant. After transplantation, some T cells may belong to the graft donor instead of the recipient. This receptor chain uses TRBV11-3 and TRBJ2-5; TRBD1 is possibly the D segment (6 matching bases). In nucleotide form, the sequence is TGTGCCAGCAGCCGAAACCGTTACAGGGACCAAGAGACCCAGTACTTC. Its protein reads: CASSRNRYRDQETQYF. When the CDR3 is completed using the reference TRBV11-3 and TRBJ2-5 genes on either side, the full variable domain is EAGVVQSPRYKIIEKKQPVAFWCNPISGHNTLYWYLQNLGQGPELLIRYENEEAVDDSQLPKDRFSAERLKGVDSTLKIQPAELGDSAVYLCASSRNRYRDQETQYFGPGTRLLVL.